The 24 T cell receptor beta chains listed next were all sequenced from one sample in a study of long-term antiretroviral therapy in people with HIV. Survey-level immunoSEQ v3.0 assays were run. Only in-frame clones appear in the TCRdb table, and some are missing; sequencing was by immunoSEQ multiplex PCR. The data contain tens of thousands of clones, roughly 85% of them seen just once; the ten biggest clones take up roughly 13%. This specimen consisted of unsorted PBMCs, obtained 1.1 years after starting antiretroviral therapy. The source is a man aged 18-30 years with HIV.

The chain carries TRBV7-8 and TRBJ1-5, with TRBD1 identical over 7 bases. V dropped 5 bases and J dropped 3; count of bases not matched to a gene: 7. The CDR3 length is 15 residues. Germline CDR1 reads SGHVS; CDR2 reads FQNEAQ. The DNA of the CDR3 is TGTGCCAGCAGCACCTTGACAGGGTTCAATCAGCCCCAGCATTTT. Its protein product is CASSTLTGFNQPQHF.

This clone was seen a few times. In nucleotides, the CDR3 is TGTGCCAGCAGCTCCACCGGGACAGGTGGTGGCTACACCTTC. Translated, it gives CASSSTGTGGGYTF. The chain has TRBV7-2 and TRBJ1-2; 8 nucleotides align to TRBD1. Trimming took 4 bases from V and 7 from J; bases not matched to a gene: 8. The CDR3 is made up of 14 amino acids. Germline assignment: CDR1 SGHTA and CDR2 FQGNSA.

The rearrangement links TRBV10-2 to TRBJ1-4; the match to TRBD1 covers 8 bases. This CDR3 contains 16 residues. V was pared by 2 bases and J by 6 bases, with 8 bases of the junction left unmatched. Per germline, CDR1 WSHSY and CDR2 SAAADI. CDR3 DNA sequence: TGCGCCAGCAGTGAGCCGGGGCGGACAGGGTATGAAAAACTGTTTTTT. Its protein product is CASSEPGRTGYEKLFF.

The J gene is TRBJ2-3, the V gene TRBV25-1, with D hard to call. Germline V gives CDR1 MGHDK, CDR2 SYGVNS. The V end was cut by 3 bases, the J end by 4 bases, with 14 bases between. This CDR3 is 15 amino acids long. The CDR3 DNA follows: TGTGCCAGCAGTGATGAAGTTAGGAGAGCAGATACGCAGTATTTT. Translated: CASSDEVRRADTQYF.

V is TRBV9 and J is TRBJ2-7; TRBD2 might be the D (5 bases). CDR1 and CDR2 from the germline V gene are SGDLS and YYNGEE. The CDR3 length is 15 residues. Trimming pared 0 bases from V and 3 bases from J, leaving 13 bases between. Written as DNA, the CDR3 is TGTGCCAGCAGCGTAGGTGGTGCAGCGGACTACGAGCAGTACTTC. Translation gives CASSVGGAADYEQYF.

The V and J genes are TRBV11-1 and TRBJ2-7; D is unclear. Germline V gene data show CDR1 as SGHAT and CDR2 as FQDESV (reference sequence). The CDR3 consists of 13 residues. Trimming removed 5 bases from V and 7 bases from J, with 15 bases in between. Here the CDR3 DNA reads TGTGCCAGCAGCCCCCCGGGCCCGCTTGAGCAGTACTTC. Translated: CASSPPGPLEQYF.

The gene calls are TRBV18 and TRBJ2-3; possibly TRBD2 for D (6 bases). Germline CDR1 reads KGHSH; CDR2 reads LQKENI. Trimming pared 3 bases from V and 8 bases from J, leaving 21 bases between. This CDR3 is 16 amino acids long. The CDR3 DNA is TGTGCCAGCTCACCTGGGGTTGCCGGGGGAAGAGGTACGCAGTATTTT. Translation: CASSPGVAGGRGTQYF.

This chain connects TRBV7-9 to TRBJ2-7; perhaps TRBD2 as D (5 bases). The CDR3 has 13 amino acids. Germline lookup yields CDR1 SEHNR and CDR2 FQNEAQ (reference sequence). Trimming stripped 5 bases from V and 9 bases from J, with 17 bases between. CDR3 bases: TGTGCCAGCAGCCCTAGCAATAGGGTTGGGCAGTACTTC. It is translated as CASSPSNRVGQYF.

The chain uses TRBV7-3 and TRBJ2-3; D may be TRBD1 or TRBD2 (5 bases each). Germline CDR1 is SGHTA and CDR2 is FQGTGA. Trimming removed 2 bases at V and 4 bases at J, with 13 bases between. This CDR3 has 15 residues. The CDR3: CASSLGKRGPDTQYF. DNA for the CDR3: TGTGCCAGCAGCTTAGGGAAAAGGGGACCAGATACGCAGTATTTT.

This chain links TRBV30 with TRBJ1-1; a weak D match, TRBD1 (5 bases). The CDR3 runs to 16 residues. Trimming shortened V by 3 bases and J by 1 base, and 18 bases separated the two germline ends. Germline V lookup: CDR1 GTSNPN, CDR2 SVGIG (reference sequence). As DNA, the CDR3 is TGTGCCTGGAGGTCCGGGGGGGTTCAGCCGAACACTGAAGCTTTCTTT. It specifies CAWRSGGVQPNTEAFF.

This chain uses TRBV19 with TRBJ1-2, with D possibly TRBD1 on 5 matching bases. V was trimmed by 7 bases and J by 6 bases, leaving 15 bases between them. The CDR3 totals 13 residues. Per germline, CDR1 LNHDA and CDR2 SQIVND (reference sequence). CDR3 region: CASNEGLGDGYTF. CDR3 nucleotides: TGTGCCAGTAACGAGGGGCTCGGAGATGGCTACACCTTC.

The DNA for the CDR3 is TGTGCCAGCAGCCCCGGGGGGGGCCATGGCTACACCTTC. Its protein product is CASSPGGGHGYTF. The rearrangement uses TRBV7-3 and TRBJ1-2, with a weak D call TRBD1 (6 bases). The germline V gene has CDR1 SGHTA and CDR2 FQGTGA. The V end lost 5 bases, the J end lost 6 bases, and 13 bases lay between the germline ends. This CDR3 contains 13 residues.

The V and J genes are TRBV5-1 and TRBJ2-7; D might be TRBD1 or TRBD2, each matching 5 bases. The CDR3 loop spans 16 amino acids. V was cut by 1 base and J by 2 bases, with 16 bases left in between. Germline CDR1 reads SGHRS; CDR2 reads YFSETQ. The CDR3 nucleotides read TGCGCCAGCAGCTTGTCACCGGGGCGGACCCCCTACGAGCAGTACTTC. It specifies CASSLSPGRTPYEQYF.

The chain links TRBV5-1 to TRBJ1-2; D is unresolved. V was cut by 0 bases and J by 8 bases, with 14 bases left in between. CDR3 length equals 14 residues. The germline V gene has CDR1 SGHRS and CDR2 YFSETQ. CDR3 protein: CASSLDVIQTGYTF. CDR3 nucleotides: TGCGCCAGCAGCTTGGATGTAATCCAAACCGGCTACACCTTC.

The V gene is TRBV2, the J gene TRBJ1-1; 10 bases are shared with TRBD1. The CDR3 runs 12 residues. Germline loops: CDR1 SNHLY, CDR2 FYNNEI. With 8 bases clipped from V and 8 bases from J, the junction kept 5 bases outside the gene matches. The CDR3 DNA reads TGTGCCAGCTCAGACAGGGGGCCCGAAGCTTTCTTT. It encodes CASSDRGPEAFF.

This clone is medium-sized in the sample. The chain couples TRBV4-1 to TRBJ2-7; 10 bases align to TRBD2. Trimming cost V 5 bases and J 7 bases; bases outside gene matches: 8. Per the germline V gene, CDR1 is MGHRA and CDR2 is YSYEKL. The CDR3 length is 14 residues. The CDR3 here is CASSYLAGAGEQYF. CDR3 sequence (DNA): TGCGCCAGCAGCTACCTAGCGGGAGCGGGAGAGCAGTACTTC.

The V gene is TRBV6-5, the J gene TRBJ2-1, with a tentative D call TRBD1 (6 bases). V lost 0 bases, J lost 3 bases, and 9 bases lay in between. The CDR3 covers 15 residues. Germline V gives CDR1 MNHEY, CDR2 SVGAGI. The CDR3 reads CASSYSDSYYNEQFF. DNA for the CDR3: TGTGCCAGCAGTTACTCGGACAGTTACTACAATGAGCAGTTCTTC.

This chain joins TRBV18 and TRBJ2-1; no firm D call. The CDR3 contains 15 residues. Looked up from germline, CDR1 is KGHSH and CDR2 is LQKENI. V was clipped by 2 bases and J by 4 bases, with 12 bases between them. CDR3 sequence (DNA): TGTGCCAGCTCACCAGACCCAATAGGGTACAATGAGCAGTTCTTC. It specifies CASSPDPIGYNEQFF.

The chain couples TRBV6-5 to TRBJ2-2, with D tentatively TRBD1 (5 bases). Germline values: CDR1 MNHEY, CDR2 SVGAGI. The germline V and J ends were trimmed by 7 bases and 0 bases, with 12 bases remaining between them. The CDR3 length is 15 residues. The chain's CDR3 is CASTQDPTNTGELFF. The CDR3 DNA reads TGTGCCAGCACACAGGACCCTACGAACACCGGGGAGCTGTTTTTT.

CDR3 in amino acids: CASSAGVTGLEHTIYF. As DNA, the CDR3 is TGTGCCAGCAGCGCGGGGGTAACGGGACTAGAACACACCATATATTTT. The rearrangement joins TRBV7-6 to TRBJ1-3; maybe TRBD1 (5 bases). The germline CDR1 and CDR2 sequences are SGHVS and FNYEAQ. The CDR3 is 16 residues long. Trimming left V 5 bases short and J 8 bases short, with 22 bases between.

This clone was counted between two and nine times. The rearrangement links TRBV9 to TRBJ2-7; 8 nucleotides align to TRBD1. J was trimmed by 3 bases and V by 5 bases; bases with no gene match: 7. The CDR3 loop spans 14 amino acids. Germline lookup yields CDR1 SGDLS and CDR2 YYNGEE. The CDR3 bases are TGTGCCAGCAGTCCGGGACAGGCGATCTACGAGCAGTACTTC. Translation gives CASSPGQAIYEQYF.

The gene calls are TRBV10-3 and TRBJ2-7; 7 nucleotides align to TRBD1. The germline V gene has CDR1 ENHRY and CDR2 SYGVKD. This CDR3 has 19 amino acids. The V gene end was trimmed by 4 bases and the J gene end by 3 bases; junction bases not matched to a gene: 21. CDR3 loop: CAISAQSLGQPSLIYEQYF. In nucleotides, the CDR3 is TGTGCCATCAGTGCGCAAAGCCTGGGACAGCCAAGTTTAATCTACGAGCAGTACTTC.

The J gene is TRBJ2-7, the V gene TRBV7-8, with 7 bases matching TRBD1. This CDR3 has 15 residues. Germline V gives CDR1 SGHVS, CDR2 FQNEAQ. The V gene end was trimmed by 1 base and the J gene end by 2 bases; junction bases not matched to a gene: 5. The CDR3 loop is CASSLDPGQTYEQYF. The CDR3 region has the DNA TGTGCCAGCAGCTTAGATCCGGGACAGACCTACGAGCAGTACTTC.

The CDR3 DNA reads TGTGCCACCAGGGGGCCTGGAGGGAATGAGCAGTTCTTC. Protein product: CATRGPGGNEQFF. The V and J genes are TRBV15 and TRBJ2-1; D is perhaps TRBD2 (6 bases). This CDR3 is 13 amino acids long. V lost 6 bases to trimming and J lost 7 bases, with 13 bases between them. Per the germline V gene, CDR1 is LNHNV and CDR2 is YYDKDF (reference sequence).